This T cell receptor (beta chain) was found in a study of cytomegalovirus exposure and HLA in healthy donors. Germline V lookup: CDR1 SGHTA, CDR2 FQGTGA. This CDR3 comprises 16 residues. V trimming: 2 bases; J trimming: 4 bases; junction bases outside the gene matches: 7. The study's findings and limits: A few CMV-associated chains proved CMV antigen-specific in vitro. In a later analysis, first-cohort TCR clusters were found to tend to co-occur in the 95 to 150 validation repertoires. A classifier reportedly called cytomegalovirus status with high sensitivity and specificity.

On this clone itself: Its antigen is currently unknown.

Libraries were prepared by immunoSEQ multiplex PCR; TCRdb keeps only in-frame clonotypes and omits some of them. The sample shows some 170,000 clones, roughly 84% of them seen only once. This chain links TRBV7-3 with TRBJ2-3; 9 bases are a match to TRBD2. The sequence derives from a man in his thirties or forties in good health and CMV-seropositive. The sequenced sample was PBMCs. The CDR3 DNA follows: TGTGCCAGCAGCTTAGGGGGCGGGAGGGGCGCAGATACGCAGTATTTT. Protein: CASSLGGGRGADTQYF. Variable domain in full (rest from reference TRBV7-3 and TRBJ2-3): GAGVSQTPSNKVTEKGKYVELRCDPISGHTALYWYRQSLGQGPEFLIYFQGTGAADDSGLPNDRFFAVRPEGSVSTLKIQRTERGDSAVYLCASSLGGGRGADTQYFGPGTRLTVL.